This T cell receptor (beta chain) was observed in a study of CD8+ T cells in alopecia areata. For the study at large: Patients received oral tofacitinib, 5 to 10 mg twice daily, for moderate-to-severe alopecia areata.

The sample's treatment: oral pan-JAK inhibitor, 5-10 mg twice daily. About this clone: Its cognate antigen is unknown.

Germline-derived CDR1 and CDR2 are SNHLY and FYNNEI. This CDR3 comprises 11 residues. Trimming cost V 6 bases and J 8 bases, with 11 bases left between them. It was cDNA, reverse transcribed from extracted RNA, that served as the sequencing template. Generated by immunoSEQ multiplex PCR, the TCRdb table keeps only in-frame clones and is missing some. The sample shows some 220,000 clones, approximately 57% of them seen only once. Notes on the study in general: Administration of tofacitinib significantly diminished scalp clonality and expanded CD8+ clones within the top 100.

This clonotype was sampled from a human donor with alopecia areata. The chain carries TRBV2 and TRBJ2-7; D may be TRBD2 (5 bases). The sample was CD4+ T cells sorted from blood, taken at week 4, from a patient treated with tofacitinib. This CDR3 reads CASRDFPKQYF. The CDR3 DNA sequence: TGTGCCAGCAGGGACTTTCCTAAGCAGTACTTC.